The T cell receptor (beta chain) described here comes from a study of blood T cell repertoires in COVID-19. Study overall: Samples came from the United States, Italy and Spain, spanning acute and convalescent COVID-19. PBMCs, B-cell-depleted T cells, or T cells provided the cDNA or gDNA that made up the material.

Germline V CDR1 and CDR2: SGHVS, FQNEAQ. The trim removed 4 bases at V and 6 bases at J, leaving 6 bases unmatched. The CDR3 length is 14 residues. As handled by the study authors: Amplifying reference gene primers gave estimates of nucleated cell counts. Profiling relied on immunoSEQ multiplex PCR, and the TCRdb table lists in-frame clones only, not all of them. D and trimming come from the DNA, and the V and J calls and clone size come from that table. The sample includes 90,000 to 150,000 clones, 75% to 90% of them seen just once. Sequenced sample: peripheral blood. This receptor was obtained from a human donor in a cohort sampled during active COVID-19. The rearrangement links TRBV7-8 to TRBJ2-7; 10 nucleotides match TRBD1. This chain's CDR3 is CASSSGQGVGEQYF. The CDR3 DNA is TGTGCCAGCAGCTCCGGACAGGGGGTCGGCGAGCAGTACTTC.